A selection of T cell receptor beta chains follows, all from one sample in a study of T cell responses to AZD1222 COVID-19 vaccine. The method was immunoSEQ multiplex PCR; TCRdb's version includes in-frame clones alone and lacks a portion of them. Of about 94,000 clones listed, roughly 90% are singletons. Here the sequenced sample was peripheral blood, taken on day 0 of AZD1222 vaccination. The origin of the receptors is an adult in good health. CDR3s include the opening cysteine and the closing phenylalanine or tryptophan. D genes are given only for firm matches. The size entry is marked missing in some rows and otherwise reads once, few, many or a size class.

TRBD1 | TRBJ1-2 | NA | TRBV4-3 | TGCGCCAGCAGCCAAGATCCCGCACGGGACAGCAGTGGCTACACCTTC | CASSQDPARDSSGYTF
TRBD1 | TRBJ1-4 | NA | TRBV7-9 | TGTGCCAAGGACCGGGACAGGGTGAATGAAAAACTGTTTTTT | CAKDRDRVNEKLFF
NA | TRBJ1-6 | NA | TRBV3-1/TRBV3-2 | TGTGCCAGCAGCCAAGATTCACCCCTCCACTTT | CASSQDSPLHF
NA | TRBJ1-5 | NA | TRBV5-1 | TGCGCCAGCAGCTTGCTAGGTTATAGCAATCAGCCCCAGCATTTT | CASSLLGYSNQPQHF
NA | TRBJ1-1 | NA | TRBV28 | TGTGCCAGCAGTCCCGTTCGGGCCCACGCCGGGTCTTTCTTT | CASSPVRAHAGSFF
TRBD2 | TRBJ2-3 | NA | TRBV7-3 | TGTGCCAGCAGCTCCATAGCGGGGATAAGCACAGATACGCAGTATTTT | CASSSIAGISTDTQYF
NA | TRBJ1-3 | NA | TRBV11-2 | TGTGCCAGCAGCACAGACGCATGGATCATATATTTT | CASSTDAWIIYF
TRBD1 | TRBJ2-3 | NA | TRBV7-3 | TGTGCCAGCAGCCAACAGGGGGTGGGCACAGATACGCAGTATTTT | CASSQQGVGTDTQYF
TRBD1 | TRBJ1-4 | NA | TRBV6-6 | TGTGCCAGCAGTACCGGGACAGTTGGTGAAAAACTGTTTTTT | CASSTGTVGEKLFF
NA | TRBJ1-1 | NA | TRBV3-1/TRBV3-2 | TGTGCCAGCAGCCAAGATTCGGGTAAAGGCACTGAAGCTTTCTTT | CASSQDSGKGTEAFF
NA | TRBJ2-3 | NA | TRBV7-6 | TGTGCCAGCAGCGCGTTTTTTAGCACAGATACGCAGTATTTT | CASSAFFSTDTQYF
TRBD2 | TRBJ2-4 | NA | TRBV7-2 | TGTGCCAGCAGCCAAGCGGGGGGAAGGAACATTCAGTACTTC | CASSQAGGRNIQYF
TRBD1 | TRBJ2-3 | NA | TRBV3-1/TRBV3-2 | TGTGCCAGCAGCCAAGAAGGGACAGGGACAGATACGCAGTATTTT | CASSQEGTGTDTQYF
NA | TRBJ1-2 | NA | TRBV12-3/TRBV12-4 | TGTGCCAGCAGTTTAGGGGGAAACTATGGCTACACCTTC | CASSLGGNYGYTF
NA | TRBJ1-1 | NA | TRBV27 | TGTGCCAGCAGTATCAGGGGAGGAAACACTGAAGCTTTCTTT | CASSIRGGNTEAFF
NA | TRBJ1-5 | NA | TRBV6-2/TRBV6-3 | TGTGCCAGCAGCGACGGGCCAGACTATCAGCCCCAGCATTTT | CASSDGPDYQPQHF
NA | TRBJ2-7 | NA | TRBV19 | TGTGCCAGTAGTATCGGGAAACAGGTAGCCTACGAGCAGTACTTC | CASSIGKQVAYEQYF
NA | TRBJ1-1 | NA | TRBV19 | TGTGCCAGTAAGTCGCGCCAAGGATGGGCTGAAGCTTTCTTT | CASKSRQGWAEAFF
TRBD2 | TRBJ2-1 | NA | TRBV11-2 | TGTGCCAGCAGCGTTAGCGGGGGAAGCAATGAGCAGTTCTTC | CASSVSGGSNEQFF
NA | TRBJ2-7 | NA | TRBV30 | TGTGCCTGGGGGACCATCTGGGGGAACGAGCAGTACTTC | CAWGTIWGNEQYF
NA | TRBJ1-5 | NA | TRBV5-1 | TGCGCCAGCAAACCGGCAGGGTTTATTCAGCCCCAGCATTTT | CASKPAGFIQPQHF
TRBD1 | TRBJ1-2 | NA | TRBV6-5 | TGTGCCAGCAGTTATTTTAACAGGGGGCTCTATGGCTACACCTTC | CASSYFNRGLYGYTF
TRBD2 | TRBJ2-1 | few | TRBV5-5 | TGTGCCAGCAGCCCCCCCGGCCCACAGCTTCGGGGGGATGAGCAGTTCTTC | CASSPPGPQLRGDEQFF
NA | TRBJ1-2 | NA | TRBV5-6 | TGTGCCAGCAGCTTGGGCGTGTCTAACTATGGCTACACCTTC | CASSLGVSNYGYTF
NA | TRBJ2-2 | NA | TRBV7-9 | TGTGCCAGCAGCAAATGGACGGCGAACACCGGGGAGCTGTTTTTT | CASSKWTANTGELFF
NA | TRBJ2-4 | NA | TRBV6-2/TRBV6-3 | TGTGCCAGCACCCCAAAAATACAGGGTAGGAACATTCAGTACTTC | CASTPKIQGRNIQYF
TRBD1 | TRBJ2-7 | few | TRBV5-6 | TGTGCCAGCAGCTTTAATCAGGGGGCGATCTACGAGCAGTACTTC | CASSFNQGAIYEQYF
TRBD2 | TRBJ2-7 | NA | TRBV6-1 | TGTGCCAGCAGTGACGGGGGGGTCGGATACGAGCAGTACTTC | CASSDGGVGYEQYF
NA | TRBJ1-1 | few | TRBV11-2 | TGTGCCAGCAGGGGGGCTTCTGAAGCTTTCTTT | CASRGASEAFF
NA | TRBJ1-5 | NA | TRBV16 | TGTGCCAGCAGCCAATACAGGGATAGCAATCAGCCCCAGCATTTT | CASSQYRDSNQPQHF
TRBD1 | TRBJ1-4 | NA | TRBV5-1 | TGCGCCAGCAGCTTACAGGGGGCGCAGGAAAAACTGTTTTTT | CASSLQGAQEKLFF
NA | TRBJ2-3 | NA | TRBV9 | TGTGCCAGCAGCGAAAGCTCCACAGATACGCAGTATTTT | CASSESSTDTQYF
TRBD1 | TRBJ1-2 | NA | TRBV5-6 | TGTGCCAGCAGCGCGTCCGGGACAGTCTATGGCTACACCTTC | CASSASGTVYGYTF
NA | TRBJ2-1 | NA | TRBV12-2 | TGTGCAAGTCGTTTCCTGGTCGGAATACGGGCAAATGAGCAGTTCTTC | CASRFLVGIRANEQFF
TRBD2 | TRBJ2-5 | NA | TRBV11-3 | TGTGCCAGCAGCTTCGGGACTAGCGGGGGGGAAGAGACCCAGTACTTC | CASSFGTSGGEETQYF
NA | TRBJ2-5 | NA | TRBV6-5 | TGTGCTACGCGGTTCCAAGAGACCCAGTACTTC | CATRFQETQYF
NA | TRBJ1-2 | NA | TRBV6-5 | TGTGCCAGCAGTTACTCCTCAGGCGGAGCGAACTATGGCTACACCTTC | CASSYSSGGANYGYTF
TRBD1 | TRBJ2-5 | NA | TRBV5-4 | TGTGCCAGCAGCTTGGAACAGGGGCACGGGACCCAGTACTTC | CASSLEQGHGTQYF
NA | TRBJ2-1 | NA | TRBV5-1 | TGCGCCAGCAGCTTGGACGTCCACAATGAGCAGTTCTTC | CASSLDVHNEQFF
TRBD1 | TRBJ1-5 | NA | TRBV6-5 | TGTGCCAGCAGTAGGACAGGGGGCAATCAGCCCCAGCATTTT | CASSRTGGNQPQHF
NA | TRBJ2-2 | few | TRBV5-1 | TGCGCCAGCAGCCCCGGACAGTTGAACACCGGGGAGCTGTTTTTT | CASSPGQLNTGELFF